The 24 T cell receptor beta chains below come from one sample, sequenced in a study of T-cell reconstitution after alpha-beta-depleted transplantation in children. Library preparation (for TCRbeta) was performed with unique molecular identifiers. Each CDR3 protein is one row after TCRdb ran MiXCR on the PCR reads. The sample holds about 210,000 distinct CDR3 sequences, roughly a sixth seen once. The sample was PBMCs, mostly from graft donor cells, taken 360 days after TCRalphabeta/CD19-depleted stem cell transplant. Receptors were obtained from a male patient between 2 and 10 years old who had a stem cell transplant for acute lymphoblastic leukemia, so the T cells may come from the graft donor.

This clonotype was counted between two and nine times. The chain combines TRBV6-6 with TRBJ1-4; D gene unclear. The CDR3 extends over 13 amino acids. Trimming shortened V by 6 bases and J by 4 bases, and 9 bases separated the two germline ends. Germline assignment: CDR1 MNHNY and CDR2 SVGAGI (reference sequence). This CDR3 is CASRSDHNEKLFF. The CDR3 DNA reads TGTGCCAGCAGGTCGGACCATAATGAAAAACTGTTTTTT.

A few counts support this clonotype. J is TRBJ2-3 and V is TRBV7-9; the match to TRBD1 covers 7 bases. CDR1 and CDR2 from the germline V gene are SEHNR and FQNEAQ (reference sequence). V trimming: 5 bases; J trimming: 5 bases; junction bases outside the gene matches: 7. The CDR3 consists of 14 residues. CDR3 region: CASSPTGARDTQYF. CDR3 bases: TGTGCCAGCAGCCCTACAGGGGCCAGAGATACGCAGTATTTT.

Only a few counts were recorded for this clonotype. The chain employs TRBV12-3 or TRBV12-4 and TRBJ1-4; a weak D match, TRBD1 (5 bases). The CDR3 loop spans 17 amino acids. V gave up 5 bases and J gave up 0 bases, with 16 bases separating them. The CDR3 loop reads CASSPPGRLATNEKLFF. The CDR3 region has the DNA TGTGCCAGCAGTCCCCCGGGACGCCTGGCAACTAATGAAAAACTGTTTTTT.

J is TRBJ2-1 and V is TRBV6-5, with no clear D. Trimming removed 2 bases at V and 4 bases at J, with 12 bases between. Germline-derived CDR1 and CDR2 are MNHEY and SVGAGI. The CDR3 covers 15 residues. The CDR3 DNA sequence: TGTGCCAGCAGTTACCGGCAGAGTAGATACAATGAGCAGTTCTTC. Its protein is CASSYRQSRYNEQFF.

This clonotype was detected a few times. The V and J genes are TRBV12-3 or TRBV12-4 and TRBJ2-2, with D hard to call. V lost 5 bases to trimming and J lost 2 bases, with 6 bases between them. CDR3 size: 13 residues. DNA of the CDR3: TGTGCCAGCAGTCCTCTTAACACCGGGGAGCTGTTTTTT. Its translation is CASSPLNTGELFF.

The chain combines TRBV5-1 with TRBJ1-1, with D tentatively TRBD1 (5 bases). The CDR3 has 14 residues. Trimming left V 0 bases short and J 4 bases short, with 10 bases between. The germline CDR1 and CDR2 sequences are SGHRS and YFSETQ. The CDR3 region is CASSLVPGSTEAFF. The CDR3 DNA reads TGCGCCAGCAGCTTGGTGCCAGGGAGCACTGAAGCTTTCTTT.

The sample holds a few counts of this clonotype. The rearrangement joins TRBV15 to TRBJ2-4, with D unresolved. Trimming removed 8 bases at V and 7 bases at J, with 15 bases between. From germline, CDR1 is LNHNV and CDR2 YYDKDF (reference sequence). The CDR3 loop spans 13 amino acids. In DNA form, the CDR3 reads TGTGCCACCTCCTTAACGATTCAGAACATTCAGTACTTC. It codes for CATSLTIQNIQYF.

The rearrangement links TRBV20-1 to TRBJ2-3; possibly TRBD1 for D (5 bases). CDR1 DFQATT and CDR2 SNEGSKA come from the germline V gene (reference sequence). V lost 3 bases, J lost 7 bases, and 14 bases lay in between. CDR3 length: 13 residues. DNA of the CDR3: TGCAGTGCTAGTAGGGGTTCCGTCAATACGCAGTATTTT. Its translation: CSASRGSVNTQYF.

CDR3 sequence: CASRYSGVSTDTQYF. CDR3 sequence (DNA): TGTGCCAGCAGATATAGCGGGGTTAGCACAGATACGCAGTATTTT. V usage is TRBV7-2 and J usage is TRBJ2-3, with TRBD2 matching over 8 bases. Germline CDR1 and CDR2: SGHTA and FQGNSA. Germline trimming cut 6 bases from V and 0 bases from J; bases unmatched to any gene: 5. This CDR3 region has 15 residues.

V and J are TRBV12-3 or TRBV12-4 and TRBJ2-7; possibly TRBD1 or TRBD2 for D (5 bases each). The length of the CDR3 is 17 residues. V dropped 5 bases and J dropped 0 bases, with 20 bases sitting between them. CDR3 amino acids: CASSLTGRLDCSYEQYF. The CDR3 DNA sequence: TGTGCCAGCAGTCTAACGGGACGCCTTGACTGCTCCTACGAGCAGTACTTC.

This clonotype was observed a few times. The chain has TRBV4-3 and TRBJ1-1; no definite D call. CDR1 is LGHNA and CDR2 is YSLEER in the germline V gene. The CDR3 has 14 residues. Trimming cost V 4 bases and J 3 bases, with 12 bases left between them. The CDR3 DNA follows: TGCGCCAGCAGCCTGCGGGAGCGGGACACTGAAGCTTTCTTT. Its translation is CASSLRERDTEAFF.

There are a few counts of this clonotype. This rearrangement joins TRBV5-1 to TRBJ1-1, with TRBD1 identical over 8 bases. The CDR3 loop spans 14 amino acids. CDR1 is SGHRS and CDR2 is YFSETQ in the germline V gene. Germline trimming cut 4 bases from V and 5 bases from J; bases unmatched to any gene: 7. This chain's CDR3 is CASSHGQGGTEAFF. The CDR3 DNA reads as TGCGCCAGCAGCCACGGACAGGGCGGGACTGAAGCTTTCTTT.

This clonotype occurred many times. The chain employs TRBV4-2 and TRBJ2-1, with TRBD2 matching over 7 bases. Germline loops: CDR1 LGHNA, CDR2 YNFKEQ. Germline trimming cut 6 bases from V and 0 bases from J; bases unmatched to any gene: 5. There are 15 residues in the CDR3. The CDR3 nucleotides are TGTGCCAGCAGGGCTAGCGGTAGCTCCTACAATGAGCAGTTCTTC. Its protein is CASRASGSSYNEQFF.

The sample holds a few counts of this clonotype. The chain links TRBV2 to TRBJ2-1; TRBD1 agrees at 9 bases. This CDR3 has 14 residues. Per the germline V gene, CDR1 is SNHLY and CDR2 is FYNNEI. V trimming: 10 bases; J trimming: 5 bases; junction bases outside the gene matches: 9. Written as DNA, the CDR3 is TGTGCCATTCTACCGGGACAGGGTGACAATGAGCAGTTCTTC. Translated, it gives CAILPGQGDNEQFF.

This clonotype was recorded once. The chain carries TRBV15 and TRBJ1-2; 7 bases line up with TRBD1. The CDR3 is made up of 16 amino acids. The trim removed 3 bases at V and 4 bases at J, leaving 11 bases unmatched. Germline CDR1 is LNHNV and CDR2 is YYDKDF (reference sequence). CDR3 in DNA: TGTGCCACCAGCAGGGACGATAGGGGGCGAAGCTATGGCTACACCTTC. As protein: CATSRDDRGRSYGYTF. The full variable domain, in which reference TRBV15 and TRBJ1-2 provide the parts outside the CDR3, is DAMVIQNPRYQVTQFGKPVTLSCSQTLNHNVMYWYQQKSSQAPKLLFHYYDKDFNNEADTPDNFQSRRPNTSFCFLDIRSPGLGDTAMYLCATSRDDRGRSYGYTFGSGTRLTVV.

This clonotype came up a few times. The gene calls are TRBV3-1 and TRBJ2-5; D unresolved. V dropped 6 bases and J dropped 2 bases, with 10 bases sitting between them. The CDR3 runs 13 residues. CDR1 and CDR2 (germline): LGHDT, YNNKEL (reference sequence). This CDR3 reads CASRPSGQETQYF. CDR3 coding DNA: TGTGCCAGCAGACCAAGTGGGCAAGAGACCCAGTACTTC.

The J gene is TRBJ2-3, the V gene TRBV7-6; D is possibly TRBD1 (5 bases). The CDR3 has 15 amino acids. Germline V gene lookup returns CDR1 SGHVS and CDR2 FNYEAQ. V was cut by 6 bases and J by 0 bases, with 13 bases left in between. The CDR3 here is CASSPDRQSTDTQYF. The CDR3 DNA reads as TGTGCCAGCAGTCCAGATAGACAGAGCACAGATACGCAGTATTTT.

This clonotype was counted only a few times. The chain is built from TRBV29-1 and TRBJ1-3; TRBD1 is a possible D gene (5 bases). V lost 4 bases to trimming and J lost 0 bases, with 16 bases between them. CDR3 size: 16 residues. The germline V gene has CDR1 SQVTM and CDR2 ANQGSEA. The CDR3 loop is CSVGSGLLSSGNTIYF. The DNA of the CDR3 is TGCAGCGTTGGGTCGGGACTTCTGAGCTCTGGAAACACCATATATTTT. Full variable domain (remainder filled in from reference TRBV29-1 and TRBJ1-3): SAVISQKPSRDICQRGTSLTIQCQVDSQVTMMFWYRQQPGQSLTLIATANQGSEATYESGFVIDKFPISRPNLTFSTLTVSNMSPEDSSIYLCSVGSGLLSSGNTIYFGEGSWLTVV.

The chain carries TRBV10-3 and TRBJ2-1; 7 bases line up with TRBD2. Germline CDR1 is ENHRY and CDR2 is SYGVKD. This CDR3 is 16 amino acids long. V was clipped by 3 bases and J by 9 bases; unmatched bases: 14. CDR3 residues: CAISDGGSGSVGEQFF. The CDR3 DNA follows: TGTGCCATCAGTGACGGGGGGTCAGGGTCGGTGGGTGAGCAGTTCTTC.

This clonotype was counted between two and nine times. V and J are TRBV4-3 and TRBJ2-7, with D tentatively TRBD2 (6 bases). The CDR3 has 15 residues. The germline gives CDR1 LGHNA, CDR2 YSLEER. V was pared by 5 bases and J by 4 bases, with 18 bases between. The CDR3 reads CASSSTRRGFYEQYF. CDR3 nucleotides: TGCGCCAGCAGCAGCACCCGGAGGGGTTTTTACGAGCAGTACTTC.

This clonotype was counted only a few times. V usage is TRBV7-9 and J usage is TRBJ1-2, with D maybe TRBD1 (5 bases). Trimming left V 1 base short and J 7 bases short, with 7 bases between. CDR3 length equals 12 residues. Germline lookup yields CDR1 SEHNR and CDR2 FQNEAQ (reference sequence). CDR3 DNA: TGTGCCAGCAGCTTAGATGGGGCTGGCTACACCTTC. Amino acids: CASSLDGAGYTF.

The chain employs TRBV24-1 and TRBJ2-1; 11 bases align to TRBD2. The CDR3 length is 16 residues. In germline, CDR1 is KGHDR, CDR2 SFDVKD. The trim removed 8 bases at V and 7 bases at J, leaving 12 bases unmatched. CDR3 nucleotides: TGTGCCACCATCCAGACTAGCGGGAAACAGGGTAATGAGCAGTTCTTC. This encodes CATIQTSGKQGNEQFF.

The chain recombines TRBV7-2 with TRBJ2-2; D ambiguous. CDR1 is SGHTA, CDR2 FQGNSA, per germline. V gave up 5 bases and J gave up 4 bases, with 20 bases separating them. This CDR3 is built from 17 residues. DNA of the CDR3: TGTGCCAGCAGCAATAAACTCCCTTGGCAGACCACCGGGGAGCTGTTTTTT. Encoded protein: CASSNKLPWQTTGELFF.

V usage is TRBV12-3 or TRBV12-4 and J usage is TRBJ2-3; the D gene is possibly TRBD1 (5 bases). V gave up 5 bases and J gave up 0 bases, with 18 bases separating them. The CDR3 length is 17 residues. DNA for the CDR3: TGTGCCAGCAGTGAAAACTTCGACAGACCTAGCACAGATACGCAGTATTTT. This sequence encodes CASSENFDRPSTDTQYF.